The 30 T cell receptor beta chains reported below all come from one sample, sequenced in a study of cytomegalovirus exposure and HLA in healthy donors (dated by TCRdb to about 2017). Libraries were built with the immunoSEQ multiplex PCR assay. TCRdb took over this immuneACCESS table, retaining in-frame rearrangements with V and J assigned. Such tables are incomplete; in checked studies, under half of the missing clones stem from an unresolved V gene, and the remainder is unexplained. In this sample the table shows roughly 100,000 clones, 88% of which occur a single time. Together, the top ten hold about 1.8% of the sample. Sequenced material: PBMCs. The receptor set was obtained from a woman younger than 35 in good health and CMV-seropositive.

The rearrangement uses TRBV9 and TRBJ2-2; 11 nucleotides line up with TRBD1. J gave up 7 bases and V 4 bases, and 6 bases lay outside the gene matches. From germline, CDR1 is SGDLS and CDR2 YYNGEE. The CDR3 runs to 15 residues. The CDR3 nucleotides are TGTGCCAGCAGCACACGGACAGGGGGCCACGGGGAGCTGTTTTTT. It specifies CASSTRTGGHGELFF.

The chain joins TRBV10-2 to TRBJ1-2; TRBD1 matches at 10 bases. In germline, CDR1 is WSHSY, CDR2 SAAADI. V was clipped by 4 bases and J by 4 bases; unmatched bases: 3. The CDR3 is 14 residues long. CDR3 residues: CASSGTGGVYGYTF. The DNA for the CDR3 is TGCGCCAGCAGTGGGACAGGGGGGGTCTATGGCTACACCTTC.

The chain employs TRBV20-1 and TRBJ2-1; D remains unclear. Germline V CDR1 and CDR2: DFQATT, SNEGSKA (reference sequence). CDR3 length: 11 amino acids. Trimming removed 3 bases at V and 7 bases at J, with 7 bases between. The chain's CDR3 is CSASFGNEQFF. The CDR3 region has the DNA TGCAGTGCTAGTTTCGGGAATGAGCAGTTCTTC.

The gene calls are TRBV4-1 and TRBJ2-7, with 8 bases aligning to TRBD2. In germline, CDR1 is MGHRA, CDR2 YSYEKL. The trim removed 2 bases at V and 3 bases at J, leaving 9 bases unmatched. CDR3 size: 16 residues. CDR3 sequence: CASSQPLRGANYEQYF. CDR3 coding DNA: TGCGCCAGCAGCCAACCCTTGCGGGGGGCAAACTACGAGCAGTACTTC.

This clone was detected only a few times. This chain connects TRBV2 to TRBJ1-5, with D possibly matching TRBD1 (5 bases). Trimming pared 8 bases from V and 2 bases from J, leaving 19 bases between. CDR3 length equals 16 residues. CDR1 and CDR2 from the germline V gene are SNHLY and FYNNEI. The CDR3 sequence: CASGGLGASGNQPQHF. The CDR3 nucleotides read TGTGCCAGCGGTGGGCTAGGGGCCTCGGGCAATCAGCCCCAGCATTTT.

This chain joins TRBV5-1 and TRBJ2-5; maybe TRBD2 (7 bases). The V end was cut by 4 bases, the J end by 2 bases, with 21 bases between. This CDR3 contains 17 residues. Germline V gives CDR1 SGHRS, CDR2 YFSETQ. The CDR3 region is CASSPTLGASGQETQYF. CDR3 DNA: TGCGCCAGCAGCCCGACCTTGGGGGCTAGCGGTCAAGAGACCCAGTACTTC.

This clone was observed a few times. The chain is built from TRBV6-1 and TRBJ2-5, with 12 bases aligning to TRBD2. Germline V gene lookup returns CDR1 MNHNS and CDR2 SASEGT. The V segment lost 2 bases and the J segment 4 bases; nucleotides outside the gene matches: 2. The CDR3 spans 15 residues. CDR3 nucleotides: TGTGCCAGCAGTGAACTAGCGGGGGGGGCAGAGACCCAGTACTTC. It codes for CASSELAGGAETQYF.

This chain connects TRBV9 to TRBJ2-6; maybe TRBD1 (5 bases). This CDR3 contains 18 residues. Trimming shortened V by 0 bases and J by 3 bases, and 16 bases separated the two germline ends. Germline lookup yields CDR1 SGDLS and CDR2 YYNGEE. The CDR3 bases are TGTGCCAGCAGCGTAGCTGCGAAGGGGCTGTTTGGGGCCAACGTCCTGACTTTC. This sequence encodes CASSVAAKGLFGANVLTF. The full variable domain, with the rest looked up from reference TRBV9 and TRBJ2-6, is DSGVTQTPKHLITATGQRVTLRCSPRSGDLSVYWYQQSLDQGLQFLIQYYNGEERAKGNILERFSAQQFPDLHSELNLSSLELGDSALYFCASSVAAKGLFGANVLTFGAGSRLTVL.

The CDR3 loop reads CASSLERGGIQYF. The CDR3 DNA is TGTGCCAGCAGCTTAGAGCGGGGGGGCATTCAGTACTTC. The V and J genes are TRBV13 and TRBJ2-4, with 10 bases matching TRBD2. Unmatched junction bases numbered 0, after V lost 1 base and J lost 9 bases. Germline CDR1 reads PRHDT; CDR2 reads FYEKMQ (reference sequence). The CDR3 runs 13 residues.

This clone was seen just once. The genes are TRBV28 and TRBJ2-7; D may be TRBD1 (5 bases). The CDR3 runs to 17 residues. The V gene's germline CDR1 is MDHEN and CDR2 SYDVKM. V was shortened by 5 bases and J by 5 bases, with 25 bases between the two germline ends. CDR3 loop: CASSTDSTPITTHEQYV. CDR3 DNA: TGTGCCAGCAGTACTGACAGTACCCCCATAACAACACACGAGCAGTACGTC.

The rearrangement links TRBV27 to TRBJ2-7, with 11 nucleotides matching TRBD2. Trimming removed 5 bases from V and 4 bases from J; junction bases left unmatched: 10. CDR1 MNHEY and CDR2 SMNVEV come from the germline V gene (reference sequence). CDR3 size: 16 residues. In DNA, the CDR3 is TGTGCCAGCAGTCCACTAGCGGGGGCCAAAGTATACGAGCAGTACTTC. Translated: CASSPLAGAKVYEQYF.

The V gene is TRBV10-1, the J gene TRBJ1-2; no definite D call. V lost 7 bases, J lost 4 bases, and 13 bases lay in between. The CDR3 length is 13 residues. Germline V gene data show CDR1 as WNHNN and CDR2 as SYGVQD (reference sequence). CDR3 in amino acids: CASIHPPVYGYTF. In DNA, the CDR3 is TGCGCCAGCATCCATCCTCCGGTCTATGGCTACACCTTC.

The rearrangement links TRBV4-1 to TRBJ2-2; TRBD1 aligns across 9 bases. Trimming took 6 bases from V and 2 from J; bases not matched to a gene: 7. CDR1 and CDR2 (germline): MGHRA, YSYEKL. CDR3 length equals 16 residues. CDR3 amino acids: CASRWDRETNTGELFF. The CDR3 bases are TGCGCCAGCAGATGGGACAGGGAAACTAACACCGGGGAGCTGTTTTTT.

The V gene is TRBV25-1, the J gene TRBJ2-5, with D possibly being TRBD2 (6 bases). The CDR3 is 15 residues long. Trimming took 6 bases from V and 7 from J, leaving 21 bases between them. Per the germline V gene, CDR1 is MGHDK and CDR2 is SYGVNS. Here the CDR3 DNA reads TGTGCCAGCAGCGAGGGACTGACAGATCTTGGGACCCAGTACTTC. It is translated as CASSEGLTDLGTQYF. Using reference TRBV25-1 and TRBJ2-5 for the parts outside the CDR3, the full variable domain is EADIYQTPRYLVIGTGKKITLECSQTMGHDKMYWYQQDPGMELHLIHYSYGVNSTEKGDLSSESTVSRIRTEHFPLTLESARPSHTSQYLCASSEGLTDLGTQYFGPGTRLLVL.

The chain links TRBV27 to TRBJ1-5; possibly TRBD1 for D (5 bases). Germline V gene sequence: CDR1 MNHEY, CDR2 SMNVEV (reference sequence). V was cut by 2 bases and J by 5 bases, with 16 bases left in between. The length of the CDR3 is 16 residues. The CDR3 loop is CASSLDGRALHQPQHF. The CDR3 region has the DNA TGTGCCAGCAGTTTAGACGGCAGGGCGTTGCATCAGCCCCAGCATTTT.

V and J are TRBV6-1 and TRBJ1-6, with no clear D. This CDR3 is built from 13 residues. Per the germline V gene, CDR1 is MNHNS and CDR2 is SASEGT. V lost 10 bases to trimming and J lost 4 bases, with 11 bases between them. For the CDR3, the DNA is TGTGCCATGAGGGTCGGATATAATTCACCCCTCCACTTT. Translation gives CAMRVGYNSPLHF.

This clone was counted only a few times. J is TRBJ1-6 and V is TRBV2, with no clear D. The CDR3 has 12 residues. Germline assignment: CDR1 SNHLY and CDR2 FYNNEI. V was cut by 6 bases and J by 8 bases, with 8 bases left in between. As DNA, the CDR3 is TGTGCCAGCAGCAGTTCATATTCACCCCTCCACTTT. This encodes CASSSSYSPLHF.

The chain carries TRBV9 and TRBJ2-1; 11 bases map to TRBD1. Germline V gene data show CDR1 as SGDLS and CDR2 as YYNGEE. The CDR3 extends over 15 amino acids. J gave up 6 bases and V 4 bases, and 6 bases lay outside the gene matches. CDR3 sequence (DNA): TGTGCCAGCAGCACTGGACAGGGGGCGGGCAATGAGCAGTTCTTC. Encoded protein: CASSTGQGAGNEQFF.

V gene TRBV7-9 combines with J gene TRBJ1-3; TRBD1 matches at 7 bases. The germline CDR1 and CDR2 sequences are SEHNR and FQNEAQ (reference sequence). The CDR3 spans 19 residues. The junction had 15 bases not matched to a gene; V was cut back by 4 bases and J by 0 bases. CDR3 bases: TGTGCCAGCAGCTCCGGGGGACGGACAGGCCCTCCCTCTGGAAACACCATATATTTT. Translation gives CASSSGGRTGPPSGNTIYF.

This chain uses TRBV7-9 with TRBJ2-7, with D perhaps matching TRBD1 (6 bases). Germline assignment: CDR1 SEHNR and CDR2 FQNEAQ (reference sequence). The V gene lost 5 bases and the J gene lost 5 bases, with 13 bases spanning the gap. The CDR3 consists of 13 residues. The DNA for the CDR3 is TGTGCCAGCAGCATGACAGGTAGAGACGAGCAGTACGTC. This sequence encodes CASSMTGRDEQYV.

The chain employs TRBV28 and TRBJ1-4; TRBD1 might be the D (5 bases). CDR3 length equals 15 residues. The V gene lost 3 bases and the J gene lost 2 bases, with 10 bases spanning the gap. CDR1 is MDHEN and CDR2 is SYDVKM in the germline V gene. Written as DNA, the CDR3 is TGTGCCAGCAGTTTCTATGGGGGGACTAATGAAAAACTGTTTTTT. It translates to CASSFYGGTNEKLFF.

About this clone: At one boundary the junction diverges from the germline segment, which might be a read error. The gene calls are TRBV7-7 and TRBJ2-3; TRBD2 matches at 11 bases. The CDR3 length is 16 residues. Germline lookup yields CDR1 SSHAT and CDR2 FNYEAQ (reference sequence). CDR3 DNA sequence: TGTGCTAGCAGCCCTACTAGCGGGGGATCCACAGATACGCAGTATTTT. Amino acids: CASSPTSGGSTDTQYF.

The CDR3 reads CASSLPGNYGYTF. In DNA form, the CDR3 reads TGTGCCAGCAGCCTCCCAGGGAACTATGGCTACACCTTC. V gene TRBV5-4 combines with J gene TRBJ1-2; possibly TRBD1 for D (5 bases). CDR3 size: 13 residues. CDR1 and CDR2 from the germline V gene are SGHNT and YYREEE (reference sequence). Trimming removed 4 bases at V and 2 bases at J, with 9 bases between. Drawing the rest from reference TRBV5-4 and TRBJ1-2, the complete variable domain is ETGVTQSPTHLIKTRGQQVTLRCSSQSGHNTVSWYQQALGQGPQFIFQYYREEENGRGNFPPRFSGLQFPNYSSELNVNALELDDSALYLCASSLPGNYGYTFGSGTRLTVV.

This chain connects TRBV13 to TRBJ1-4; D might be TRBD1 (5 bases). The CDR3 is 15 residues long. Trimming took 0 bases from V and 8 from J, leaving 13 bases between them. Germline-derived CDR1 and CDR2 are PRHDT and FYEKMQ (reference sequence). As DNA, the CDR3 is TGTGCCAGCAGCTTAGGCCGGGGGGTAGACGAAAAACTGTTTTTT. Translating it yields CASSLGRGVDEKLFF.

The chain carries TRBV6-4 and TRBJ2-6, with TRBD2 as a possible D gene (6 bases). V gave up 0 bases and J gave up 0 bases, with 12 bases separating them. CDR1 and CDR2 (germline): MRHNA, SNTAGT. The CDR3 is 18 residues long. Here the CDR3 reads CASSDSRDSSSGANVLTF. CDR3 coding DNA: TGTGCCAGCAGTGACTCCCGGGACTCCAGCTCTGGGGCCAACGTCCTGACTTTC.

In nucleotides, the CDR3 is TGTGCCAGCAGCTTGACCACAGGGGGAGGTCAGCCCCAGCATTTT. This encodes CASSLTTGGGQPQHF. This chain uses TRBV5-6 with TRBJ1-5; 8 nucleotides align to TRBD1. Germline V gives CDR1 SGHDT, CDR2 YYEEEE. V gave up 1 base and J gave up 6 bases; unmatched junction bases: 6. The CDR3 length is 15 residues. Looking up the rest from reference TRBV5-6 and TRBJ1-5 gives the full variable domain: DAGVTQSPTHLIKTRGQQVTLRCSPKSGHDTVSWYQQALGQGPQFIFQYYEEEERQRGNFPDRFSGHQFPNYSSELNVNALLLGDSALYLCASSLTTGGGQPQHFGDGTRLSIL.

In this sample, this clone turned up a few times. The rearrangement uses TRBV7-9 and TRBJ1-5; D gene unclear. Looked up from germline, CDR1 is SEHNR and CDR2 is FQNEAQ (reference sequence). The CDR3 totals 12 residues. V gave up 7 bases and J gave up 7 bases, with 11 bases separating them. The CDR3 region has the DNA TGTGCCAGCAATCTCGGGGTACAGCCCCAGCATTTT. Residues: CASNLGVQPQHF.

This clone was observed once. In DNA form, the CDR3 reads TGTGCCAGCAGTTACTCCGGGGGGCGCGATGGCTACACCTTC. Translation: CASSYSGGRDGYTF. V gene TRBV6-6 combines with J gene TRBJ1-2; D might be TRBD1 (6 bases). Germline CDR1 is MNHNY and CDR2 is SVGAGI (reference sequence). The CDR3 consists of 14 residues. Trimming took 0 bases from V and 6 from J, leaving 11 bases between them.

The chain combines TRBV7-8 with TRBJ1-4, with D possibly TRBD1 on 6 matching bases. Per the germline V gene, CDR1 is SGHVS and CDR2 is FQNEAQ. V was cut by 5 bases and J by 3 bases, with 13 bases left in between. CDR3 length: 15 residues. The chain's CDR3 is CASSPGGGANEKLFF. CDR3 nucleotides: TGTGCCAGCAGCCCCGGAGGGGGGGCTAATGAAAAACTGTTTTTT.

The CDR3: CSVVLRQQDLNEQFF. CDR3 nucleotides: TGCAGCGTTGTTCTCCGGCAACAGGACCTCAATGAGCAGTTCTTC. The chain is built from TRBV29-1 and TRBJ2-1; D possibly corresponds to TRBD1 (5 bases). The V end lost 4 bases, the J end lost 6 bases, and 19 bases lay between the germline ends. This CDR3 contains 15 residues. Germline loops: CDR1 SQVTM, CDR2 ANQGSEA.